Below, 19 T cell receptor beta chains from the same sample are listed, as sequenced in a study of blood T cell repertoires in COVID-19 (dated by TCRdb to about 2020). The library was built by means of the immunoSEQ multiplex PCR assay. As stored in TCRdb, this immuneACCESS dataset retains in-frame rearrangements with V and J assigned. A fraction of the clones does not appear; measured against another copy, unresolved V genes explain less than half of the discrepancy, and the remainder lacks a known reason. The sample table contains about 200,000 clones; only one count was recorded for 89% of them. The ten largest clones take up more than 5.5% of the sample. The sequencing sample was made of peripheral blood. These receptors originate from a man between 60 and 75 years old who had recovered from COVID-19.

V is TRBV29-1 and J is TRBJ2-7; TRBD1 matches 9 bases. The V gene end was trimmed by 5 bases and the J gene end by 6 bases; junction bases not matched to a gene: 2. The V gene's germline CDR1 is SQVTM and CDR2 ANQGSEA. There are 11 residues in the CDR3. CDR3 region: CSVWTGVEQYF. The CDR3 region has the DNA TGCAGCGTTTGGACAGGGGTCGAGCAGTACTTC.

This clone has a handful of counts. The rearrangement links TRBV5-5 to TRBJ2-5; unclear D gene. Germline V gene data show CDR1 as SGHKS and CDR2 as YYEKEE (reference sequence). The length of the CDR3 is 14 residues. Trimming removed 2 bases from V and 5 bases from J, with 13 bases in between. The DNA of the CDR3 is TGTGCCAGCAGCTTTAGCTCGGCAGTTGAGACCCAGTACTTC. It translates to CASSFSSAVETQYF.

The V and J genes are TRBV5-1 and TRBJ1-2; possibly TRBD1 for D (5 bases). Trimming removed 4 bases at V and 3 bases at J, with 10 bases between. Germline-derived CDR1 and CDR2 are SGHRS and YFSETQ. The CDR3 spans 13 residues. Written as DNA, the CDR3 is TGCGCCAGCAGCGCGCGGGGGGACTATGGCTACACCTTC. Encoded protein: CASSARGDYGYTF.

The chain has TRBV9 and TRBJ2-2; 9 bases align to TRBD2. CDR1 SGDLS and CDR2 YYNGEE come from the germline V gene. Trimming at V came to 0 bases and at J to 7 bases, leaving 4 bases not matched to a gene. The CDR3 extends over 15 amino acids. The CDR3 DNA is TGTGCCAGCAGCGTAGTAGCGGGAGAAGGCGGGGAGCTGTTTTTT. Protein sequence: CASSVVAGEGGELFF.

The chain carries TRBV27 and TRBJ1-6, with TRBD1 as a possible D gene (6 bases). The V gene's germline CDR1 is MNHEY and CDR2 SMNVEV (reference sequence). The CDR3 is 15 residues long. Trimming took off 6 bases at V and 7 bases at J, with 16 bases between the two ends. The CDR3 protein is CASSPGGGLNSPLHF. CDR3 bases: TGTGCCAGCAGCCCGGGAGGGGGGTTGAATTCACCCCTCCACTTT.

This chain links TRBV3-1 (or the pseudogene TRBV3-2) with TRBJ2-5; D is unclear. The V and J ends lost 4 bases and 5 bases respectively, with 8 bases between them. CDR3 length equals 12 residues. Germline assignment: CDR1 LGHDT and CDR2 YNNKEL (reference sequence). The CDR3 DNA reads TGTGCCAGCAGCCCCCCCCAGGAGACCCAGTACTTC. Protein: CASSPPQETQYF.

This clone was found a few times. The chain has TRBV10-3 and TRBJ1-2; 9 nucleotides agree with TRBD1. Per germline, CDR1 ENHRY and CDR2 SYGVKD. Trimming took 6 bases from V and 4 from J; bases not matched to a gene: 6. This CDR3 spans 14 amino acids. The CDR3 sequence: CAIRRTGDSYGYTF. The CDR3 nucleotides are TGTGCCATCAGAAGGACAGGGGACAGCTATGGCTACACCTTC.

This sequence joins TRBV18 and TRBJ2-2, with TRBD1 as a possible D gene (6 bases). V was shortened by 8 bases and J by 1 base, with 17 bases between the two germline ends. The CDR3 spans 16 residues. Germline CDR1 and CDR2: KGHSH and LQKENI. As DNA, the CDR3 is TGTGCCAGCCAAGTCGGTCTGGACAGGAACACCGGGGAGCTGTTTTTT. It specifies CASQVGLDRNTGELFF. The entire variable domain, with the rest obtained from reference TRBV18 and TRBJ2-2, is as follows: NAGVMQNPRHLVRRRGQEARLRCSPMKGHSHVYWYRQLPEEGLKFMVYLQKENIIDESGMPKERFSAEFPKEGPSILRIQQVVRGDSAAYFCASQVGLDRNTGELFFGEGSRLTVL.

This clone occurred once. This chain links TRBV7-2 with TRBJ2-7, with a weak D call TRBD1 (6 bases). Trimming pared 5 bases from V and 3 bases from J, leaving 14 bases between. Germline CDR1 and CDR2: SGHTA and FQGNSA. This CDR3 has 14 residues. In DNA, the CDR3 is TGTGCCAGCAGCCCGAACAGGGTTAGCTACGAGCAGTACTTC. Its translation is CASSPNRVSYEQYF.

The chain employs TRBV19 and TRBJ2-4, with 7 bases matching TRBD1. CDR1 is LNHDA, CDR2 SQIVND, per germline (reference sequence). V was clipped by 5 bases and J by 6 bases; unmatched bases: 7. The CDR3 is 14 residues long. The CDR3 nucleotides read TGTGCCAGTAGTCTCACAGGGGTGGCAAACATTCAGTACTTC. It yields the protein CASSLTGVANIQYF.

The CDR3 DNA follows: TGTGCCAGAAGCTTAGTGACAGGGGGTAGCAATCAGCCCCAGCATTTT. Translating it yields CARSLVTGGSNQPQHF. The chain combines TRBV5-3 with TRBJ1-5; 9 bases match TRBD1. TRBV5-3 is an ORF for which the function is uncertain. The CDR3 is made up of 16 amino acids. Trimming at V came to 2 bases and at J to 0 bases, leaving 3 bases not matched to a gene.

This chain uses TRBV30 with TRBJ2-7; TRBD2 agrees at 12 bases. This CDR3 comprises 15 residues. V gave up 3 bases and J gave up 6 bases; unmatched junction bases: 9. Germline CDR1 and CDR2: GTSNPN and SVGIG (reference sequence). CDR3 loop: CAWSALAGGNIEQYF. CDR3 coding DNA: TGTGCCTGGAGCGCACTAGCGGGAGGCAATATCGAGCAGTACTTC.

This chain links TRBV4-2 with TRBJ2-1; 9 bases map to TRBD2. V lost 4 bases and J lost 2; bases outside the gene matches: 15. Per germline, CDR1 LGHNA and CDR2 YNFKEQ. The CDR3 is 19 residues long. The CDR3 loop is CASSRTGGFSGSTYNEQFF. The DNA of the CDR3 is TGTGCCAGCAGCCGAACGGGGGGGTTTAGCGGGAGTACCTACAATGAGCAGTTCTTC.

The chain has TRBV4-1 and TRBJ1-2, with D perhaps matching TRBD1 (6 bases). Germline lookup yields CDR1 MGHRA and CDR2 YSYEKL. CDR3 size: 18 residues. Trimming removed 3 bases at V and 4 bases at J, with 24 bases between. CDR3 loop: CASSHGGEATGRTYGYTF. CDR3 sequence (DNA): TGCGCCAGCAGCCACGGGGGGGAGGCGACAGGCCGGACCTATGGCTACACCTTC.

The chain uses TRBV7-8 and TRBJ1-5; 7 bases match TRBD1. Germline loops: CDR1 SGHVS, CDR2 FQNEAQ. The CDR3 runs to 15 residues. With 4 bases clipped from V and 7 bases from J, the junction kept 10 bases outside the gene matches. CDR3 in amino acids: CASSSVTGQGQPQHF. DNA of the CDR3: TGTGCCAGCAGCTCTGTGACAGGGCAAGGGCAGCCCCAGCATTTT.

This sequence joins TRBV18 and TRBJ2-2; perhaps TRBD1 as D (5 bases). The CDR3 totals 15 residues. Trimming took off 3 bases at V and 3 bases at J, with 11 bases between the two ends. CDR1 is KGHSH and CDR2 is LQKENI in the germline V gene. CDR3 region: CASSPDSQYTGELFF. The CDR3 nucleotides are TGTGCCAGCTCACCCGACAGCCAGTACACCGGGGAGCTGTTTTTT.

The CDR3, as DNA: TGTGCCAGCAGTCGACAGGGGCGGGGGTCGGACAATGAGCAGTTCTTC. It yields the protein CASSRQGRGSDNEQFF. V and J are TRBV6-6 and TRBJ2-1; D may be TRBD1 (8 bases). Trimming cost V 5 bases and J 5 bases, with 19 bases left between them. From germline, CDR1 is MNHNY and CDR2 SVGAGI (reference sequence). The length of the CDR3 is 16 residues.

The CDR3 DNA reads TGTGCCAGCAGCTGGACTAGCGGGGGGGCCGGGTCCTACAATGAGCAGTTCTTC. This translates into CASSWTSGGAGSYNEQFF. The chain combines TRBV14 with TRBJ2-1, with 15 bases identical to TRBD2. Germline loops: CDR1 SGHDN, CDR2 FVKESK. The CDR3 extends over 18 amino acids. Unmatched junction bases numbered 6, after V lost 5 bases and J lost 1 base.

The rearrangement uses TRBV21-1 and TRBJ2-1; TRBD2, the table's D call, lacks a check against the DNA. TRBV21-1 is labeled a pseudogene. The CDR3 spans 17 residues. The CDR3 sequence is CASSKPLLVPRFNEQFF. The CDR3 coding sequence is TGTGCCAGCAGCAAACCCCTACTAGTTCCCAGGTTCAATGAGCAGTTCTTC.